These 31 T cell receptor beta chains came from one sample sequenced in a study of blood T cell repertoires in COVID-19. The method was immunoSEQ multiplex PCR; TCRdb's version includes in-frame clones alone and lacks a portion of them. The sample yields about 81,000 clones, around nine tenths seen once. The sequencing input was peripheral blood. The origin of the receptors is a man between 65 and 85 years old with active or convalescent COVID-19.

The DNA for the CDR3 is TGTGCCAGCAGTCAACTAAAGGGGGGCTACACCTTC. Amino acids: CASSQLKGGYTF. The chain couples TRBV6-5 to TRBJ1-2; the D gene is possibly TRBD1 (5 bases). Germline V gene data show CDR1 as MNHEY and CDR2 as SVGAGI. The CDR3 is 12 amino acids. V shed 5 bases and J shed 8 bases, with 12 bases lying between them.

This chain connects TRBV7-2 to TRBJ1-5; 8 bases match TRBD1. This CDR3 is built from 15 residues. The trim removed 1 base at V and 6 bases at J, leaving 5 bases unmatched. Germline CDR1 SGHTA, CDR2 FQGNSA. In DNA, the CDR3 is TGTGCCAGCAGCTTAGGGGCCAGGGGGCTTCAGCCCCAGCATTTT. It yields the protein CASSLGARGLQPQHF.

The chain is built from TRBV25-1 and TRBJ1-2; 7 nucleotides agree with TRBD1. Germline lookup yields CDR1 MGHDK and CDR2 SYGVNS. The CDR3 is made up of 14 amino acids. V trimming: 3 bases; J trimming: 4 bases; junction bases outside the gene matches: 5. In DNA form, the CDR3 reads TGTGCCAGCAGTGACCAGGACAGGCGCTATGGCTACACCTTC. Its translation: CASSDQDRRYGYTF.

The rearrangement joins TRBV7-9 to TRBJ1-4; 7 positions match TRBD1. The J segment lost 7 bases and the V segment lost 1 base, leaving 3 bases of the junction unmatched. This CDR3 region has 14 residues. The germline V gene encodes CDR1 SEHNR and CDR2 FQNEAQ (reference sequence). The CDR3 reads CASSLGAGGEKLFF. The CDR3 coding sequence is TGTGCCAGCAGCTTAGGGGCAGGGGGTGAAAAACTGTTTTTT.

The genes are TRBV18 and TRBJ1-4; 7 bases line up with TRBD1. The J segment lost 10 bases and the V segment lost 2 bases, leaving 13 bases of the junction unmatched. The CDR3 runs to 16 residues. The germline gives CDR1 KGHSH, CDR2 LQKENI. The CDR3 DNA is TGTGCCAGCTCACCAACGGGGGGGACAGTTCCAGTAAAACTGTTTTTT. Its translation: CASSPTGGTVPVKLFF.

The chain has TRBV4-1 and TRBJ2-2; TRBD2 might be the D (5 bases). Deletions cut 2 bases from V and 0 bases from J, with 10 bases between. The CDR3 extends over 16 amino acids. The V gene's germline CDR1 is MGHRA and CDR2 YSYEKL. CDR3 region: CASSQYGGPNTGELFF. The CDR3 DNA sequence: TGCGCCAGCAGCCAATATGGCGGGCCGAACACCGGGGAGCTGTTTTTT.

The rearrangement joins TRBV6-4 to TRBJ1-1; unclear D gene. Germline V gives CDR1 MRHNA, CDR2 SNTAGT. The CDR3 is 13 amino acids. Trimming removed 5 bases at V and 0 bases at J, with 7 bases between. The CDR3: CASSTQVNTEAFF. CDR3 sequence (DNA): TGTGCCAGCAGTACCCAGGTGAACACTGAAGCTTTCTTT.

The genes are TRBV5-1 and TRBJ1-1, with 9 bases that match TRBD1. Germline V CDR1 and CDR2: SGHRS, YFSETQ. The CDR3 length is 15 residues. The junction had 3 bases not matched to a gene; V was cut back by 3 bases and J by 0 bases. The CDR3 loop is CASSYNRGLNTEAFF. CDR3 nucleotide sequence: TGCGCCAGCAGCTATAACAGGGGGCTGAACACTGAAGCTTTCTTT. Filled out from reference TRBV5-1 and TRBJ1-1, the complete variable domain reads KAGVTQTPRYLIKTRGQQVTLSCSPISGHRSVSWYQQTPGQGLQFLFEYFSETQRNKGNFPGRFSGRQFSNSRSEMNVSTLELGDSALYLCASSYNRGLNTEAFFGQGTRLTVV.

V is TRBV5-6 and J is TRBJ1-2, with 7 bases matching TRBD1. The CDR3 loop spans 14 amino acids. The germline V gene encodes CDR1 SGHDT and CDR2 YYEEEE. Trimming at V came to 2 bases and at J to 4 bases, leaving 5 bases not matched to a gene. Here the CDR3 reads CASSFGQAAYGYTF. CDR3 nucleotide sequence: TGTGCCAGCAGCTTCGGACAGGCTGCCTATGGCTACACCTTC.

The chain uses TRBV3-1 (or the pseudogene TRBV3-2) and TRBJ1-2; 11 bases are shared with TRBD1. V lost 6 bases and J lost 7; bases outside the gene matches: 13. This CDR3 has 16 amino acids. Germline loops: CDR1 LGHDT, CDR2 YNNKEL (reference sequence). The DNA for the CDR3 is TGTGCCAGCAGTCTCAGAGGGACAGGGGGTGATGGTGGCTACACCTTC. This gives the protein CASSLRGTGGDGGYTF.

The chain recombines TRBV3-1 (or the pseudogene TRBV3-2) with TRBJ2-7, with D possibly matching TRBD1 (8 bases). Germline loops: CDR1 LGHDT, CDR2 YNNKEL (reference sequence). Trimming took 0 bases from V and 2 from J, leaving 17 bases between them. The CDR3 totals 17 residues. The CDR3 coding sequence is TGTGCCAGCAGCCAAGATAGGGGGGGACAGGTCCCCTACGAGCAGTACTTC. Protein sequence: CASSQDRGGQVPYEQYF.

The chain is built from TRBV5-6 and TRBJ1-4; 8 bases fit TRBD1. Germline V CDR1 and CDR2: SGHDT, YYEEEE. The junction had 9 bases not matched to a gene; V was cut back by 4 bases and J by 7 bases. This CDR3 contains 15 residues. For the CDR3, the DNA is TGTGCCAGCAGCCTGCAGGGGGCGACGGGTGAAAAACTGTTTTTT. It specifies CASSLQGATGEKLFF. The full variable domain, completed using reference TRBV5-6 and TRBJ1-4, is DAGVTQSPTHLIKTRGQQVTLRCSPKSGHDTVSWYQQALGQGPQFIFQYYEEEERQRGNFPDRFSGHQFPNYSSELNVNALLLGDSALYLCASSLQGATGEKLFFGSGTQLSVL.

The genes are TRBV19 and TRBJ1-2, with TRBD1 matching 8 bases. With 6 bases clipped from V and 4 bases from J, the junction kept 10 bases outside the gene matches. The CDR3 consists of 15 residues. Germline V gene data show CDR1 as LNHDA and CDR2 as SQIVND (reference sequence). CDR3 region: CASSDPQGATYGYTF. The DNA for the CDR3 is TGTGCCAGTAGCGACCCCCAGGGGGCTACCTATGGCTACACCTTC.

The V and J genes are TRBV4-3 and TRBJ2-3; D may be TRBD2 (6 bases). Germline CDR1 is LGHNA and CDR2 is YSLEER. Trimming stripped 1 base from V and 0 bases from J, with 14 bases between. CDR3 length: 17 residues. The CDR3 is CASSQAEGKTSTDTQYF. CDR3 in DNA: TGCGCCAGCAGCCAAGCGGAGGGGAAAACTAGCACAGATACGCAGTATTTT.

The genes are TRBV7-2 and TRBJ1-6; unclear D gene. Germline V gene data show CDR1 as SGHTA and CDR2 as FQGNSA. The CDR3 runs 13 residues. V lost 3 bases to trimming and J lost 11 bases, with 11 bases between them. CDR3 sequence: CASSLTGTPPLHF. The CDR3 DNA reads as TGTGCCAGCAGCTTGACGGGAACCCCACCCCTCCACTTT.

The chain uses TRBV10-2 and TRBJ2-7; weak D call: TRBD2 (6 bases). There are 13 residues in the CDR3. The ends were cut back, 4 bases at V and 4 bases at J, with 11 bases in the middle. Germline CDR1 reads WSHSY; CDR2 reads SAAADI. The CDR3 region has the DNA TGCGCCAGCAGTGTTGCTGGGGGGTACGAGCAGTACTTC. Translating it yields CASSVAGGYEQYF.

This chain links TRBV7-6 with TRBJ1-1, with 9 bases aligning to TRBD1. V gave up 0 bases and J gave up 7 bases; unmatched junction bases: 9. The CDR3 length is 16 residues. Germline-derived CDR1 and CDR2 are SGHVS and FNYEAQ. CDR3 residues: CASSLAPGQGVGEAFF. CDR3 sequence (DNA): TGTGCCAGCAGCTTAGCGCCGGGACAGGGCGTTGGTGAAGCTTTCTTT. Full variable domain (missing parts from reference TRBV7-6 and TRBJ1-1): GAGVSQSPRYKVTKRGQDVALRCDPISGHVSLYWYRQALGQGPEFLTYFNYEAQQDKSGLPNDRFSAERPEGSISTLTIQRTEQRDSAMYRCASSLAPGQGVGEAFFGQGTRLTVV.

The gene calls are TRBV28 and TRBJ2-5; 12 bases align to TRBD1. This CDR3 is 14 amino acids long. V was clipped by 7 bases and J by 4 bases; unmatched bases: 4. CDR1 and CDR2 (germline): MDHEN, SYDVKM. In DNA, the CDR3 is TGTGCCAGCACCGGGACAGGGGGCGTAGAGACCCAGTACTTC. Translating gives CASTGTGGVETQYF.

The chain employs TRBV6-4 and TRBJ2-7, with D maybe TRBD1 (6 bases). The V and J ends lost 5 bases and 0 bases respectively, with 14 bases between them. The CDR3 has 15 residues. Germline V lookup: CDR1 MRHNA, CDR2 SNTAGT. The CDR3 DNA sequence: TGTGCCAGCAGTAAAGGACAGACTTACTCCTACGAGCAGTACTTC. Translation gives CASSKGQTYSYEQYF.

The chain recombines TRBV10-3 with TRBJ1-6, with 9 bases identical to TRBD1. The V segment lost 2 bases and the J segment 3 bases; nucleotides outside the gene matches: 5. The CDR3 runs to 17 residues. Looked up from germline, CDR1 is ENHRY and CDR2 is SYGVKD. CDR3 region: CAISEKGQGRYNSPLHF. The CDR3 nucleotides read TGTGCCATCAGTGAGAAGGGACAGGGCCGCTATAATTCACCCCTCCACTTT.

The chain employs TRBV7-2 and TRBJ2-1; D is uncertain. The CDR3 runs to 16 residues. Trimming removed 5 bases from V and 3 bases from J, with 17 bases in between. CDR1 is SGHTA and CDR2 is FQGNSA in the germline V gene. CDR3 protein: CASSTRGSSVYNEQFF. The CDR3 DNA reads as TGTGCCAGCAGCACAAGAGGTAGTTCGGTCTACAATGAGCAGTTCTTC.

The rearrangement links TRBV6-1 to TRBJ1-2; TRBD1 matches at 9 bases. V was clipped by 3 bases and J by 4 bases; unmatched bases: 9. Germline lookup yields CDR1 MNHNS and CDR2 SASEGT. The CDR3 spans 16 residues. The CDR3 region has the DNA TGTGCCAGCAGTGAGCGAACAGGGGGCATTCTCTATGGCTACACCTTC. Amino acid sequence: CASSERTGGILYGYTF.

In DNA form, the CDR3 reads TGTGCCAGCAGTTTGGTGAGGGCTGGGGCCAACGTCCTGACTTTC. Amino acid sequence: CASSLVRAGANVLTF. The rearrangement uses TRBV28 and TRBJ2-6; maybe TRBD2 (5 bases). In germline, CDR1 is MDHEN, CDR2 SYDVKM. The V gene lost 3 bases and the J gene lost 2 bases, with 8 bases spanning the gap. The CDR3 runs to 15 residues.

The V gene is TRBV9, the J gene TRBJ1-6, with no clear D. The V and J ends lost 0 bases and 13 bases respectively, with 14 bases between them. CDR3 size: 14 residues. Germline V gene sequence: CDR1 SGDLS, CDR2 YYNGEE. CDR3 DNA: TGTGCCAGCAGCGTAGGGGCAGAGTCTCGGCCCCTCCACTTT. It is translated as CASSVGAESRPLHF.

The CDR3 region is CASRRTGKGGELFF. CDR3 sequence (DNA): TGTGCCAGCAGGCGGACCGGGAAAGGCGGGGAGCTGTTTTTT. The chain carries TRBV2 and TRBJ2-2; tentative D call: TRBD2 (5 bases). Looked up from germline, CDR1 is SNHLY and CDR2 is FYNNEI. V lost 6 bases and J 7 bases, leaving 15 bases between the germline ends. The length of the CDR3 is 14 residues.

V and J are TRBV11-2 and TRBJ2-2; TRBD1 agrees at 8 bases. CDR3 length: 14 residues. J lost 7 bases, V lost 5 bases, and 6 bases had no gene match. Germline V gene sequence: CDR1 SGHAT, CDR2 FQNNGV. The CDR3 DNA sequence: TGTGCCAGCAGCAAGGACAGGGCGGGCGGGGAGCTGTTTTTT. Translated, it gives CASSKDRAGGELFF.

The J gene is TRBJ2-7, the V gene TRBV5-4; D possibly corresponds to TRBD1 (6 bases). V was shortened by 7 bases and J by 1 base, with 18 bases between the two germline ends. CDR1 and CDR2 from the germline V gene are SGHNT and YYREEE (reference sequence). This CDR3 comprises 15 residues. The CDR3 bases are TGTGCCAGCGGAGCTCCCCATACAGGGTCCTACGAGCAGTACTTC. It is translated as CASGAPHTGSYEQYF.

This chain joins TRBV27 and TRBJ2-7; maybe TRBD1 (6 bases). Trimming took 3 bases from V and 7 from J, leaving 19 bases between them. Germline loops: CDR1 MNHEY, CDR2 SMNVEV (reference sequence). CDR3 length equals 15 residues. CDR3 nucleotide sequence: TGTGCCAGCAGTTTCGGTAACAGGGTGACAGAAGAGCAGTACTTC. Translation: CASSFGNRVTEEQYF.

The V and J genes are TRBV15 and TRBJ1-4; 11 nucleotides match TRBD1. The germline V gene encodes CDR1 LNHNV and CDR2 YYDKDF (reference sequence). The length of the CDR3 is 18 residues. V lost 3 bases to trimming and J lost 2 bases; unmatched junction nucleotides: 8. In DNA form, the CDR3 reads TGTGCCACCAGCAGGAGAGGACAGGGGGCGACGACTAATGAAAAACTGTTTTTT. Its translation: CATSRRGQGATTNEKLFF. The full variable domain, completed using reference TRBV15 and TRBJ1-4, is DAMVIQNPRYQVTQFGKPVTLSCSQTLNHNVMYWYQQKSSQAPKLLFHYYDKDFNNEADTPDNFQSRRPNTSFCFLDIRSPGLGDTAMYLCATSRRGQGATTNEKLFFGSGTQLSVL.

The V gene is TRBV5-1, the J gene TRBJ1-1; 7 bases line up with TRBD1. Germline assignment: CDR1 SGHRS and CDR2 YFSETQ. The junction had 6 bases not matched to a gene; V was cut back by 0 bases and J by 10 bases. The CDR3 covers 13 residues. This CDR3 reads CASSLVPQGGAFF. CDR3 in DNA: TGCGCCAGCAGCTTGGTACCCCAGGGGGGAGCTTTCTTT.

The V call is TRBV27, the J call TRBJ1-3; D might be TRBD1 (5 bases). The CDR3 contains 14 residues. CDR1 and CDR2 (germline): MNHEY, SMNVEV (reference sequence). With 3 bases removed from V and 1 base from J, the gap between germline ends came to 7 bases. CDR3 DNA: TGTGCCAGCAGTTTCGGGGGATCTGGAAACACCATATATTTT. Translating gives CASSFGGSGNTIYF.